This TCR beta chain was identified during a study of cytomegalovirus exposure and HLA in healthy donors. CDR3 size: 15 residues. Germline V gene data show CDR1 as SGHRS and CDR2 as YFSETQ. With 0 bases clipped from V and 1 base from J, the junction kept 3 bases outside the gene matches. The PCR ran on 60 Vbeta and 13 Jbeta primers. In the authors' methods: Unique TCR beta chains totaled some 78 million in a later count, with roughly 11 million of them shared. Sequencing was performed with immunoSEQ multiplex PCR; in TCRdb, only in-frame clones are kept and a portion is missing. V, J and clone size are those of that table, while D and trimming were read from the DNA. The sample includes around 170,000 clones, around 80% of them seen just once. To note about this clone: As yet, its antigen is unknown.

Study conclusions and caveats: TCR beta sequences reportedly predicted most subjects' HLA-A and HLA-B alleles accurately.

Sequencing input: PBMCs. The chain uses TRBV5-1 and TRBJ1-1; 7 bases are shared with TRBD1. The receptor was isolated from a young man in good health and CMV-seronegative. The CDR3 DNA reads TGCGCCAGCAGCTTGGTTCCAGGGGGGAACACTGAAGCTTTCTTT. Amino acid sequence: CASSLVPGGNTEAFF. The variable domain in full, completed from reference TRBV5-1 and TRBJ1-1, reads KAGVTQTPRYLIKTRGQQVTLSCSPISGHRSVSWYQQTPGQGLQFLFEYFSETQRNKGNFPGRFSGRQFSNSRSEMNVSTLELGDSALYLCASSLVPGGNTEAFFGQGTRLTVV.